This is a list of T cell receptor beta chains from one sample in a study of lymphopenia after photon versus proton radiotherapy. Profiling relied on immunoSEQ multiplex PCR, and the TCRdb table lists in-frame clones only, not all of them. Among 55,000 to 70,000 clones listed, roughly 88% were seen once. The sample in question was peripheral blood, obtained from a patient treated with photon-based radiotherapy. These receptors originate from a woman in her 70s with pancreatic cancer. Each CDR3 is given with its conserved first and last residue. A D gene is named only where the DNA matches it firmly. Only some rows state a clone size, as once, few, many or a class for expanded clones.

clone size | J gene | V gene | D gene | CDR3 DNA | CDR3 protein
- | TRBJ2-7 | TRBV11-3 | TRBD1 | TGTGCCAGCAGCTCAGCCGGGACAGACGAGCAGTACTTC | CASSSAGTDEQYF
few | TRBJ1-2 | TRBV7-2 | TRBD1 | TGTGCCAGCAGCCCGCAGGGGGGGGCGGAGAGACGCGGCTACACCTTC | CASSPQGGAERRGYTF
- | TRBJ2-1 | TRBV2 | - | TGTGCCAGCAGTGGTCAATCTATTGCAGTTGAGCAGTTCTTC | CASSGQSIAVEQFF
- | TRBJ1-5 | TRBV19 | TRBD1 | TGTGCCAGTAACTCGATGCAGACAGGGCGAAATCAGCCCCAGCATTTT | CASNSMQTGRNQPQHF
- | TRBJ2-5 | TRBV11-2 | TRBD2 | TGTGCCAGCAGCTTGACTCAACGGGGGGGCGCCCAGTACTTC | CASSLTQRGGAQYF
- | TRBJ2-1 | TRBV5-4 | - | TGTGCCAGCAGCTCACGGGCTCAGGGCAATGAGCAGTTCTTC | CASSSRAQGNEQFF
- | TRBJ2-5 | TRBV7-2 | TRBD2 | TGTGCCAGCAGCGCCCGACTAGCGGGAACAGAGACCCAGTACTTC | CASSARLAGTETQYF
once | TRBJ2-2 | TRBV27 | - | TGTGCCAGCAGTTTATCTAGGGGAAGATCCACCGGGGAGCTGTTTTTT | CASSLSRGRSTGELFF
- | TRBJ2-3 | TRBV7-2 | TRBD2 | TGTGCCAGCAGCGTTAGCGGGAGGCCAGATACGCAGTATTTT | CASSVSGRPDTQYF
- | TRBJ2-1 | TRBV7-9 | - | TGTGCCAGCAGCTCTCTAAGACGGACGTCCGATGAGCAGTTCTTC | CASSSLRRTSDEQFF
- | TRBJ2-5 | TRBV11-2 | - | TGTGCCAGCAGCTTAGGTAACGGACTGGCTCAAGAGACCCAGTACTTC | CASSLGNGLAQETQYF
once | TRBJ2-7 | TRBV11-1 | - | TGTGCCAGCAGCTTCGAGGGCTCCTACGAGCAGTACTTC | CASSFEGSYEQYF
- | TRBJ2-5 | TRBV5-8 | TRBD2 | TGTGCCAGCAGCCTCGGACTGGCGGGAGGGCGAGAGACCCAGTACTTC | CASSLGLAGGRETQYF
- | TRBJ2-5 | TRBV6-1 | - | TGTGCCAGCAGCGGGGTCCTGGGCCAAGGGGAGACCCAGTACTTC | CASSGVLGQGETQYF